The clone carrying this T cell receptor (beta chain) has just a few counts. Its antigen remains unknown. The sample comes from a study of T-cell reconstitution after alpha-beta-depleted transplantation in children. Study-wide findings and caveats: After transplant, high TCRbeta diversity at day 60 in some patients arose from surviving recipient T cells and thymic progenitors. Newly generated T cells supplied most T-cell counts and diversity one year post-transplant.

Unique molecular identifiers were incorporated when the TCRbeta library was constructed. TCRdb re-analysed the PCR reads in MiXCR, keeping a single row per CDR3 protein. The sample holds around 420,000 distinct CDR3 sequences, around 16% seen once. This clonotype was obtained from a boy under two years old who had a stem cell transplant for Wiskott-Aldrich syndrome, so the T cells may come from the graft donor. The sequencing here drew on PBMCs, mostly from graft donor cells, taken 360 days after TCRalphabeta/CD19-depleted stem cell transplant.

The CDR3, as DNA: TGTGCCACCAGTGATTTGCCGCCACGTTTGGATGAGCAGTTCTTC. This encodes CATSDLPPRLDEQFF. The chain recombines TRBV24-1 with TRBJ2-1; D is undetermined. CDR3 length: 15 amino acids. Per germline, CDR1 KGHDR and CDR2 SFDVKD. Deletions cut 0 bases from V and 8 bases from J, with 13 bases between.